Given below is one TCR beta chain in context. With a J-beta primer mix and a sample-barcoded 5' primer, a second PCR ran about 6 to 11 cycles. Through a template-switch adaptor with 12 random nucleotides, each cDNA molecule received a tag. Each CDR3 protein is one row after TCRdb ran MiXCR on the 5' RACE reads. This sample has approximately 360,000 distinct CDR3 sequences; approximately 52% occur once, and the top ten carry 45% to 55%. The data are from a study of blood T cells in healthy people across ages. Sequenced: blood. The clonotype was recovered from a man between 60 and 75 years old in good health.

This chain's CDR3 is CASNLGQGLYEQYF. CDR3 DNA sequence: TGTGCCAGCAACTTGGGACAGGGGCTCTACGAGCAGTACTTC. V is TRBV11-1 and J is TRBJ2-7, with 10 positions matching TRBD1. Germline V gene sequence: CDR1 SGHAT, CDR2 FQDESV (reference sequence). This CDR3 has 14 residues. V was pared by 7 bases and J by 3 bases, with 6 bases of the junction left unmatched.